What follows describes a single TCR beta chain. Antigen unknown. The data were obtained in a study of T cell responses to AZD1222 COVID-19 vaccine. With V trimmed by 5 bases and J by 4 bases, 11 bases remained unmatched. CDR1 and CDR2 (germline): MNHNY, SVGAGI (reference sequence). This CDR3 contains 16 residues. Findings and limits, study-wide: At baseline, seropositivity was found in only a handful of AZD1222 recipients. Epitopes outside B.1.351 and B.1.1.7 mutated regions reportedly drew nearly half of spike TCRs.

Libraries were prepared by immunoSEQ multiplex PCR; TCRdb keeps only in-frame clonotypes and omits some of them. The sample has some 150,000 clones; approximately 88% are singletons. V and J are TRBV6-6 and TRBJ1-1, with 9 bases aligning to TRBD1. Here the sequenced sample was peripheral blood, taken on day 0 of MenACWY control vaccination. The clonotype comes from an adult in good health. CDR3 in amino acids: CASSTQATGGVTEAFF. For the CDR3, the DNA is TGTGCCAGCAGTACCCAAGCCACAGGGGGCGTCACTGAAGCTTTCTTT.